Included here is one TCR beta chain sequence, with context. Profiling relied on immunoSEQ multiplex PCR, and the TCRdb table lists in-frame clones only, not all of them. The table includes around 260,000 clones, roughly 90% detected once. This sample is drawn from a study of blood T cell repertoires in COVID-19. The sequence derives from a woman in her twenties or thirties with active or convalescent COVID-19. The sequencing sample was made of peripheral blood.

The CDR3, as DNA: TGTGCCACCAGCAAAAGACAGGGGGTCGGACAGCCCCAGCATTTT. Amino acid sequence: CATSKRQGVGQPQHF. The gene calls are TRBV15 and TRBJ1-5; 9 nucleotides align to TRBD1. The V gene end was trimmed by 4 bases and the J gene end by 7 bases; junction bases not matched to a gene: 8. There are 15 residues in the CDR3. Per the germline V gene, CDR1 is LNHNV and CDR2 is YYDKDF (reference sequence).